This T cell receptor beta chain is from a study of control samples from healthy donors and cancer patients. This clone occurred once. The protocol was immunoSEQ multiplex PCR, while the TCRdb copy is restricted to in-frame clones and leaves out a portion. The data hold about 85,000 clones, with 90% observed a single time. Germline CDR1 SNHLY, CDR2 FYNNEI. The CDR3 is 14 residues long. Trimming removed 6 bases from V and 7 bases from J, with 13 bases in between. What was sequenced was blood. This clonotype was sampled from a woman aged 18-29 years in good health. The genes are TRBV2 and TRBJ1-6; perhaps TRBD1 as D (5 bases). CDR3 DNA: TGTGCCAGCAGGGGGGAGGGGACCAATTCACCCCTCCACTTT. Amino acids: CASRGEGTNSPLHF.